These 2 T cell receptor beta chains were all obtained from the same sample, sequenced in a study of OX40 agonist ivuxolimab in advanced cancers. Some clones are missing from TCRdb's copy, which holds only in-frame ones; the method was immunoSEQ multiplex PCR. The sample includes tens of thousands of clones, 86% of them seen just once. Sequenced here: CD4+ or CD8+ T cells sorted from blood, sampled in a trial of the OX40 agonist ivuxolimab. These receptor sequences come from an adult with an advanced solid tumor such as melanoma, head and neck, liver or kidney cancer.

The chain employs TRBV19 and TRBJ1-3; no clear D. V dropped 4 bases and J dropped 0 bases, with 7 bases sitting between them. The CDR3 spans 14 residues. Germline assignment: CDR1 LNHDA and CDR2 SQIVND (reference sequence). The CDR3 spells CASSRASSGNTIYF. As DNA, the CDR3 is TGTGCCAGTAGTAGGGCCAGCTCTGGAAACACCATATATTTT.

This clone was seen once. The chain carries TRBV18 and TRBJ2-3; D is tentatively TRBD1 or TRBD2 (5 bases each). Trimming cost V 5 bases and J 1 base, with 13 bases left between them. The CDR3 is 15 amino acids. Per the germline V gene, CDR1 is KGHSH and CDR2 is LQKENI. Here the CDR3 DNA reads TGTGCCAGCTCAACCGTCGGGGCAGGCACAGATACGCAGTATTTT. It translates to CASSTVGAGTDTQYF. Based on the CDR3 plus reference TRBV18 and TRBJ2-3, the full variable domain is NAGVMQNPRHLVRRRGQEARLRCSPMKGHSHVYWYRQLPEEGLKFMVYLQKENIIDESGMPKERFSAEFPKEGPSILRIQQVVRGDSAAYFCASSTVGAGTDTQYFGPGTRLTVL.